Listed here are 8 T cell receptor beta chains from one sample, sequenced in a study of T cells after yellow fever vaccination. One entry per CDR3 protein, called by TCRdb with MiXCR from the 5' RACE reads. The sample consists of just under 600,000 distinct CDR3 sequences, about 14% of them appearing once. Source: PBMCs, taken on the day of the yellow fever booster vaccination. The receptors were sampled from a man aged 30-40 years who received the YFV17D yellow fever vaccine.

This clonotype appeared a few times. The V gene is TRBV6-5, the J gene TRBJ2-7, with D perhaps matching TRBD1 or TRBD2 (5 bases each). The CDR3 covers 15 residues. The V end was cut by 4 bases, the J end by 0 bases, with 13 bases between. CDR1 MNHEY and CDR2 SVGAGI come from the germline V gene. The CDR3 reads CASSSPGRSSYEQYF. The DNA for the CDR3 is TGTGCCAGCAGTTCCCCGGGACGGAGCTCCTACGAGCAGTACTTC.

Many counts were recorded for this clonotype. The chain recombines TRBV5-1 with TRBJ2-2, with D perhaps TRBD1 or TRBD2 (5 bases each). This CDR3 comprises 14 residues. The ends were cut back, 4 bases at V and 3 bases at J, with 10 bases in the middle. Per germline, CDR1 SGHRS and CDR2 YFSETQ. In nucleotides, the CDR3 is TGCGCCAGCAGCGAGGGGCCACACACCGGGGAGCTGTTTTTT. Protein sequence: CASSEGPHTGELFF.

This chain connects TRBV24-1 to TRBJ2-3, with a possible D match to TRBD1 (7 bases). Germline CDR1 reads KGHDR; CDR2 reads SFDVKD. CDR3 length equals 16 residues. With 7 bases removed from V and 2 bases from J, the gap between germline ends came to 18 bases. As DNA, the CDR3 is TGTGCCACCAGCCCAGACCCAGGGGGGACCACAGATACGCAGTATTTT. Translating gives CATSPDPGGTTDTQYF.

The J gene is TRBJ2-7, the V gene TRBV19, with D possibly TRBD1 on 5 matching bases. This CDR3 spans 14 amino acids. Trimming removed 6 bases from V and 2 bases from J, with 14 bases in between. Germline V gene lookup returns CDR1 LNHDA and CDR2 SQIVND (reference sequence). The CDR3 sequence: CASSTGLGPYEQYF. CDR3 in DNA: TGTGCCAGTAGCACAGGCTTGGGGCCCTACGAGCAGTACTTC.

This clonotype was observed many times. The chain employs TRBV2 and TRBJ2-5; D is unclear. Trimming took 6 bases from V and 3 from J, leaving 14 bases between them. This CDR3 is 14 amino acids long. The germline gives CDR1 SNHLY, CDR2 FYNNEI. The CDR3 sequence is CASRTEAKKETQYF. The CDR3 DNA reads TGTGCCAGCAGAACAGAGGCCAAGAAAGAGACCCAGTACTTC.

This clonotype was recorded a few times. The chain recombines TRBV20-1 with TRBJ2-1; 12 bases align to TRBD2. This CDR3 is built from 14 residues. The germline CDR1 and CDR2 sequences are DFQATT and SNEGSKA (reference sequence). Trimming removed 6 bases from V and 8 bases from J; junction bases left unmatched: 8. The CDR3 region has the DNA TGCAGTGCCGTAGAGACTAGCGGGAGCGATGAGCAGTTCTTC. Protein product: CSAVETSGSDEQFF.

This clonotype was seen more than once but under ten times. The CDR3 nucleotides read TGTGCCAGCAGCTTAGAAGGGATTAACTCCTACGAGCAGTACTTC. It translates to CASSLEGINSYEQYF. This chain uses TRBV7-8 with TRBJ2-7; D remains unclear. In germline, CDR1 is SGHVS, CDR2 FQNEAQ. Deletions cut 1 base from V and 0 bases from J, with 10 bases between. This CDR3 is 15 amino acids long.

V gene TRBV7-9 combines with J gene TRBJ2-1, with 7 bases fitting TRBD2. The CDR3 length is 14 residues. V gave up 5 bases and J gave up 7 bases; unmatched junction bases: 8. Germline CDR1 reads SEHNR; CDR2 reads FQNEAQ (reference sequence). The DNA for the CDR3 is TGTGCCAGCAGCCTTCCTGGGGGGGGGAATGAGCAGTTCTTC. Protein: CASSLPGGGNEQFF.